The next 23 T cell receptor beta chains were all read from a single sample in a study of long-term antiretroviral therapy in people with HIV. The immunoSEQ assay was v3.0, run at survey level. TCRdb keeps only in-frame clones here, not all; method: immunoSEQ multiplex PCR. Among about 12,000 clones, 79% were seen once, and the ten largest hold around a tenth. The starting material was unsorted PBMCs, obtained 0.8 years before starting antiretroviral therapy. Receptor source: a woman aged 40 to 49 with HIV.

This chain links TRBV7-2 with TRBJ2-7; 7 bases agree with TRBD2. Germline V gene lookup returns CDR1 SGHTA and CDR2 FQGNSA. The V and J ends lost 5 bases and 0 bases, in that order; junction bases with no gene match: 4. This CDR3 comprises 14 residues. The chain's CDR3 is CASSGSGISYEQYF. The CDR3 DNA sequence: TGTGCCAGCAGCGGCAGCGGGATCTCCTACGAGCAGTACTTC.

CDR3: CASSEGTSGRGYEQYF. The CDR3, as DNA: TGTGCCAGCAGTGAGGGGACTAGCGGGAGAGGGTACGAGCAGTACTTC. The rearrangement links TRBV6-1 to TRBJ2-7, with 14 bases identical to TRBD2. Germline V gives CDR1 MNHNS, CDR2 SASEGT. V was pared by 3 bases and J by 4 bases, with 5 bases of the junction left unmatched. CDR3 length: 16 residues.

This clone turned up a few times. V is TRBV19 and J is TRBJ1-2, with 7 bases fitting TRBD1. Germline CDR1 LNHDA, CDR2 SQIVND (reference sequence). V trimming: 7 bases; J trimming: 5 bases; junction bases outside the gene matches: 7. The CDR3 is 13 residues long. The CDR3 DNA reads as TGTGCCAGTACCTGGGACAGCCGGTATGGCTACACCTTC. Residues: CASTWDSRYGYTF.

The CDR3 loop is CASSHVQGADEKLFF. DNA of the CDR3: TGCGCCAGCAGCCATGTACAGGGGGCGGATGAAAAACTGTTTTTT. V is TRBV4-1 and J is TRBJ1-4, with TRBD1 identical over 9 bases. The CDR3 spans 15 residues. J lost 6 bases, V lost 3 bases, and 5 bases had no gene match. Germline V gene lookup returns CDR1 MGHRA and CDR2 YSYEKL.

In DNA form, the CDR3 reads TGTGCCAGTAGTATAAGTACTAGCGGCATATCCTACAATGAGCAGTTCTTC. Amino acid sequence: CASSISTSGISYNEQFF. The genes are TRBV19 and TRBJ2-1; 8 bases fit TRBD2. The germline V gene has CDR1 LNHDA and CDR2 SQIVND (reference sequence). V trimming: 2 bases; J trimming: 1 base; junction bases outside the gene matches: 7. The CDR3 extends over 17 amino acids.

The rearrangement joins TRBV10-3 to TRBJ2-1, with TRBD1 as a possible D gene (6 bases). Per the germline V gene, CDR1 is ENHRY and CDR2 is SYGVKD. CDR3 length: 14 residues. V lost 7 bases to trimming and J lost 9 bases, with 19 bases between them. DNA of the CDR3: TGTGCCATCACTACCGACAGGTACTACGGTGAGCAGTTCTTC. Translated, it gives CAITTDRYYGEQFF.

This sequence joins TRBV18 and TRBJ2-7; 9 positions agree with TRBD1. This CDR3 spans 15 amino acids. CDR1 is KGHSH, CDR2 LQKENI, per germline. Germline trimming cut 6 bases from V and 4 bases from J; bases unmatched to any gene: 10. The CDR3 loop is CASSPTPQGAYEQYF. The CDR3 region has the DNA TGTGCCAGCTCCCCCACCCCACAGGGGGCATACGAGCAGTACTTC.

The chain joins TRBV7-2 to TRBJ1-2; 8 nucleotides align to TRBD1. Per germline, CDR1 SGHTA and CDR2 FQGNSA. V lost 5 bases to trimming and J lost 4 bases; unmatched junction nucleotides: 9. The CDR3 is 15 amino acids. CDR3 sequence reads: CASSQGTGRGYGYTF. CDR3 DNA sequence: TGTGCCAGCAGCCAAGGGACAGGACGGGGCTATGGCTACACCTTC.

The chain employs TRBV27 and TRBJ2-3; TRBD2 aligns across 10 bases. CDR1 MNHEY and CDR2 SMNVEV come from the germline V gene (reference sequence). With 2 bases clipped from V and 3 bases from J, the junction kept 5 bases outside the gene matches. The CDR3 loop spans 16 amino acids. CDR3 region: CASSLAPAGGTDTQYF. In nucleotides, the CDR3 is TGTGCCAGCAGTTTAGCGCCAGCGGGAGGGACAGATACGCAGTATTTT.

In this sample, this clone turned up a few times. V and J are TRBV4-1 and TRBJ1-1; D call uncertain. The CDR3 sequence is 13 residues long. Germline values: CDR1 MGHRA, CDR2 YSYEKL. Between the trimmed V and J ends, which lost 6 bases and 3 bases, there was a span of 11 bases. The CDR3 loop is CASRPTRYTEAFF. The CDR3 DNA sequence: TGCGCCAGCAGACCTACCAGATACACTGAAGCTTTCTTT.

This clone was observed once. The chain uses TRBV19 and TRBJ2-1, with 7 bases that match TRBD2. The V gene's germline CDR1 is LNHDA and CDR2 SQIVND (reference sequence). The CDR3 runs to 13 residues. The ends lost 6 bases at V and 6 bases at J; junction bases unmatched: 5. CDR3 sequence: CASSPSGGNEQFF. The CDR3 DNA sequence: TGTGCCAGTAGCCCCTCGGGGGGCAATGAGCAGTTCTTC.

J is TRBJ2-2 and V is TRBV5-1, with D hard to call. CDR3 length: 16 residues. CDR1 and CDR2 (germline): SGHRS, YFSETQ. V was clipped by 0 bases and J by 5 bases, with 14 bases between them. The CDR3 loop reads CASSLAGETGTGELFF. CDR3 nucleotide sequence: TGCGCCAGCAGCTTGGCCGGTGAAACTGGGACCGGGGAGCTGTTTTTT.

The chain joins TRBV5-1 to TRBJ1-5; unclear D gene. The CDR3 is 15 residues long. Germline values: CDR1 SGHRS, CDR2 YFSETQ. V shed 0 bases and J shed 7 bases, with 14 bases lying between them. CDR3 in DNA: TGCGCCAGCAGCTTGGGAGACTCCGGGGTGCAGCCCCAGCATTTT. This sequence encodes CASSLGDSGVQPQHF.

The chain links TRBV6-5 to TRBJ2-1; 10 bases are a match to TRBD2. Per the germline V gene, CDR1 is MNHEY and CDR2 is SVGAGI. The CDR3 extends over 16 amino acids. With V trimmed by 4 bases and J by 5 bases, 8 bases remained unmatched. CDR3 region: CASSSLLAGSNNEQFF. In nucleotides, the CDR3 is TGTGCCAGCAGTTCCCTACTAGCGGGAAGCAACAATGAGCAGTTCTTC.

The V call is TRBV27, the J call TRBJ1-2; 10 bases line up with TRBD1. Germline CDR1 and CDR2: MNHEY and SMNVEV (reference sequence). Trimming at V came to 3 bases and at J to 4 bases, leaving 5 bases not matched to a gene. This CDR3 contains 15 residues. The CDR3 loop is CASSFRTGGSYGYTF. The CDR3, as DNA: TGTGCCAGCAGTTTTAGGACAGGGGGGAGCTATGGCTACACCTTC.

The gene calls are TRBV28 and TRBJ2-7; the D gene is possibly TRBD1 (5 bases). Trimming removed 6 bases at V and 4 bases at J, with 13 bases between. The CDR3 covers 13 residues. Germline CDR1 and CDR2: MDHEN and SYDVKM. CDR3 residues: CASSIQTEYEQYF. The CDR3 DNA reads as TGTGCCAGCAGCATACAGACAGAGTACGAGCAGTACTTC.

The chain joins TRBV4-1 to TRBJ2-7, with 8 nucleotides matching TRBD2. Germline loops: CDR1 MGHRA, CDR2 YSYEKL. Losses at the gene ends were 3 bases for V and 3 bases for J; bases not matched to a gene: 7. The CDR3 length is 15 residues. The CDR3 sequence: CASSQGLAGYYEQYF. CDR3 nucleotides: TGCGCCAGCAGCCAGGGGTTAGCGGGATACTACGAGCAGTACTTC.

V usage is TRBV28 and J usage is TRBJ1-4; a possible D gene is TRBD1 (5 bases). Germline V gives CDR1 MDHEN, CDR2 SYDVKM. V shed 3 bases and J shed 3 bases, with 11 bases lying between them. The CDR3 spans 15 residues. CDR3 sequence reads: CASSLGGRANEKLFF. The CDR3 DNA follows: TGTGCCAGCAGTTTGGGGGGGAGGGCTAATGAAAAACTGTTTTTT.

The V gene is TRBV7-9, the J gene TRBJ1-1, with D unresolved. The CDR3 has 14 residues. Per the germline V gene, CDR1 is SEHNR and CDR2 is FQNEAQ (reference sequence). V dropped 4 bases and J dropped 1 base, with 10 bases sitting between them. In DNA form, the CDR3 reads TGTGCCAGCAGCTACACCATGGGGAACACTGAAGCTTTCTTT. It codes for CASSYTMGNTEAFF.

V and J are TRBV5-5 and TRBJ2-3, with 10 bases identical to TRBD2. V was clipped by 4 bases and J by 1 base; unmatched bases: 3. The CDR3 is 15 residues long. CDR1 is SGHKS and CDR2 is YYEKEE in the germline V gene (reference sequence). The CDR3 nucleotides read TGTGCCAGCAGCCACGGGACTAGCGGCACAGATACGCAGTATTTT. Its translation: CASSHGTSGTDTQYF.

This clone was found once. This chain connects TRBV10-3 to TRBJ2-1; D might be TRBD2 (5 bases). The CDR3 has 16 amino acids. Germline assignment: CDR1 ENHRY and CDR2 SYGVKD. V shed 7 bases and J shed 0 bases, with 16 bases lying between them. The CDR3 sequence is CAIKRVRAASYNEQFF. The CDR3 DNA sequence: TGTGCCATCAAGAGGGTTAGAGCGGCCTCCTACAATGAGCAGTTCTTC.

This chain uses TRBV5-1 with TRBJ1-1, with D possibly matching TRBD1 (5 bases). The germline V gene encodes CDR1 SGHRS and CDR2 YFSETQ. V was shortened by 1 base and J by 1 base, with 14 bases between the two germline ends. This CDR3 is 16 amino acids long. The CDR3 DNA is TGCGCCAGCAGCTTGATAAGGATCCAGGGGAACACTGAAGCTTTCTTT. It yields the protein CASSLIRIQGNTEAFF.

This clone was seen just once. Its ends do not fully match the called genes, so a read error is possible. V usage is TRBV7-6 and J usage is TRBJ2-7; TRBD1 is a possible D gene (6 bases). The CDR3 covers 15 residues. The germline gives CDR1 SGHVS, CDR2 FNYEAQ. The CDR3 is CASSLGLVFGDIWHF. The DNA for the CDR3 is TGTGCCAGCAGCTTAGGGTTGGTCTTCGGGGACATCTGGCACTTC.